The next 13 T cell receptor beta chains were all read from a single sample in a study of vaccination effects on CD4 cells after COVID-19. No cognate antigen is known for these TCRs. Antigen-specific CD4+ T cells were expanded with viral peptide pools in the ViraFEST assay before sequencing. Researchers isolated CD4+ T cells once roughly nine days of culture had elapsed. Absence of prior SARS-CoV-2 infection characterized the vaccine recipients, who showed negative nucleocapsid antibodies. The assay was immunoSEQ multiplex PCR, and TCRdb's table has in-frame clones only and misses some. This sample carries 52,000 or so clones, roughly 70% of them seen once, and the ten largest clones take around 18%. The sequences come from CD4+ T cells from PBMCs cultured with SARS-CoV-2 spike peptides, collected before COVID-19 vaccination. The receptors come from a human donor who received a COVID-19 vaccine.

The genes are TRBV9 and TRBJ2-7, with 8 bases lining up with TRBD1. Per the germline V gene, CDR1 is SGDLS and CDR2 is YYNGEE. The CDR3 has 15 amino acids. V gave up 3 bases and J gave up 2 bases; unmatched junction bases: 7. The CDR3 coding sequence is TGTGCCAGCAGCGCCAGGACAGGGCCACCCTACGAGCAGTACTTC. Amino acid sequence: CASSARTGPPYEQYF.

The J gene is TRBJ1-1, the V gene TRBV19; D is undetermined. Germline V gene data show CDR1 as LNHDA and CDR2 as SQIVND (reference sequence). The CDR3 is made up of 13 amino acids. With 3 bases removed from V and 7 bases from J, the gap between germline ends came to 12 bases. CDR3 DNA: TGTGCCAGTAGTATCCCGACACGGAATGAAGCTTTCTTT. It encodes CASSIPTRNEAFF.

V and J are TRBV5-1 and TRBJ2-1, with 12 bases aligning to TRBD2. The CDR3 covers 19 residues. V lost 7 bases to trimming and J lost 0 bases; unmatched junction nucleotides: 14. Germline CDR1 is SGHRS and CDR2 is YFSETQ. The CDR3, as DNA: TGCGCCAGCCAATCGCGCGGGCTAGCGGGAGGGATCTCCTACAATGAGCAGTTCTTC. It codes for CASQSRGLAGGISYNEQFF.

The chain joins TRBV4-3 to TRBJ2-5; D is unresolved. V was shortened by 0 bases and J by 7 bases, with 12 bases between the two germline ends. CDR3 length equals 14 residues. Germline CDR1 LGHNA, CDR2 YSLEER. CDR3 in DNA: TGCGCCAGCAGCCAAGATGGGATCCTTGGGACCCAGTACTTC. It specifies CASSQDGILGTQYF.

CDR3 protein: CASSLGDTYEQYF. CDR3 coding DNA: TGTGCCAGCAGCCTGGGGGACACCTACGAGCAGTACTTC. The chain is built from TRBV3-1 (or the pseudogene TRBV3-2) and TRBJ2-7, with a weak D call TRBD1 (6 bases). This CDR3 comprises 13 residues. The V gene lost 4 bases and the J gene lost 2 bases, with 9 bases spanning the gap. Germline loops: CDR1 LGHDT, CDR2 YNNKEL (reference sequence).

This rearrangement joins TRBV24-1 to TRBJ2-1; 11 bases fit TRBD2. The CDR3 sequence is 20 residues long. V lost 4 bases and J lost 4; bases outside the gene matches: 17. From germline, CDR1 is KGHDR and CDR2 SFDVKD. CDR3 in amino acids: CATSDPTTSGSPHRYNEQFF. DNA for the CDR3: TGTGCCACCAGTGACCCAACAACTAGCGGGAGTCCCCACCGATACAATGAGCAGTTCTTC.

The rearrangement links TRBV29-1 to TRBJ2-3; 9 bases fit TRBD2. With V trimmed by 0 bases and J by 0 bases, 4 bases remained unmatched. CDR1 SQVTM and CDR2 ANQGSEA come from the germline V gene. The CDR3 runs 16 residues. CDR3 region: CSVEDRLAVSTDTQYF. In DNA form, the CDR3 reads TGCAGCGTTGAAGATAGACTAGCGGTCAGCACAGATACGCAGTATTTT.

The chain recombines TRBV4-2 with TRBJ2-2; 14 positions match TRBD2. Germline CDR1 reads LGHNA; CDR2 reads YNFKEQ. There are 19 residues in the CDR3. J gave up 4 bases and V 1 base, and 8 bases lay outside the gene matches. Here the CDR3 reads CASSQVGRLAGGGTGELFF. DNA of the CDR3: TGTGCCAGCAGCCAAGTCGGGAGACTAGCGGGGGGGGGCACCGGGGAGCTGTTTTTT.

In DNA, the CDR3 is TGTGCCAGCAGCCAGATCCGAGCGGGAGGGTTAGACAATGAGCAGTTCTTC. Residues: CASSQIRAGGLDNEQFF. The chain employs TRBV28 and TRBJ2-1, with 10 nucleotides matching TRBD2. The germline CDR1 and CDR2 sequences are MDHEN and SYDVKM. The CDR3 has 17 amino acids. V dropped 6 bases and J dropped 5; count of bases not matched to a gene: 13.

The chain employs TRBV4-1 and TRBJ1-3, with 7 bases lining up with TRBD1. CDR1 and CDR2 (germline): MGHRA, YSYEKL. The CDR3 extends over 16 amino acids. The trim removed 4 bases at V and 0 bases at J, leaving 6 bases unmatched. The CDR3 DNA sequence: TGCGCCAGCAGCCTCTTCTACAGGGGCTCTGGAAACACCATATATTTT. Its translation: CASSLFYRGSGNTIYF.

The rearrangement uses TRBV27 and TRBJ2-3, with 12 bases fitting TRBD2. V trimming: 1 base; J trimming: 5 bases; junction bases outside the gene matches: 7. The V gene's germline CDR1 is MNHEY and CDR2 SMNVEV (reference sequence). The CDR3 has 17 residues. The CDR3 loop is CASSLYKTSGGLDTQYF. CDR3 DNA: TGTGCCAGCAGTTTATACAAGACTAGCGGGGGTTTAGATACGCAGTATTTT.

In DNA, the CDR3 is TGTGCCAGCACCCAGGAGAGCTCCTATAATTCACCCCTCCACTTT. Amino acid sequence: CASTQESSYNSPLHF. The rearrangement joins TRBV2 to TRBJ1-6; D not certain. Germline CDR1 reads SNHLY; CDR2 reads FYNNEI. CDR3 length: 15 amino acids. V lost 7 bases, J lost 0 bases, and 10 bases lay in between.

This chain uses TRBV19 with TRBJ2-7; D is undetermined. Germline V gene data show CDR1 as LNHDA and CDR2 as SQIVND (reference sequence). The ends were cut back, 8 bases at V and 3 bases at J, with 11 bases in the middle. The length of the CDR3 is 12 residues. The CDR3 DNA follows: TGTGCCAGTCGGAACCAATTCTACGAGCAGTACTTC. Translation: CASRNQFYEQYF.